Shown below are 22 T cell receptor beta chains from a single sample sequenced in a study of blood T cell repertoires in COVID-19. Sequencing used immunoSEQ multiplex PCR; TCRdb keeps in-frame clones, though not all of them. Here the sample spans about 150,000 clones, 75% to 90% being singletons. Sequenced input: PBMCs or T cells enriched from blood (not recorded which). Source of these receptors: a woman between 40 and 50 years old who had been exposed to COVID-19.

The CDR3 sequence: CASSSRDRVYTDTQYF. CDR3 coding DNA: TGTGCCAGCTCATCCCGGGACAGGGTTTACACAGATACGCAGTATTTT. The chain links TRBV18 to TRBJ2-3, with TRBD1 matching 9 bases. Germline V gene sequence: CDR1 KGHSH, CDR2 LQKENI. This CDR3 comprises 16 residues. V lost 5 bases to trimming and J lost 2 bases; unmatched junction nucleotides: 8.

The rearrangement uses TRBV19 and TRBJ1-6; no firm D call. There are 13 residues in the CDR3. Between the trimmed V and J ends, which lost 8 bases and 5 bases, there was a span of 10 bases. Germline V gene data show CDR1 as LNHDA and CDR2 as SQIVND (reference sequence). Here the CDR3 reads CASGDDHNSPLHF. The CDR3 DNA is TGTGCCAGTGGAGACGACCATAATTCACCCCTCCACTTT.

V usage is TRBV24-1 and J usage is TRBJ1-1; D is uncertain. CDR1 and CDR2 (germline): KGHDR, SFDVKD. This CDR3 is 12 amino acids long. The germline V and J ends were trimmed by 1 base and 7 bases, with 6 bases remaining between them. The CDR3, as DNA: TGTGCCACCAGTGATTTAATGAGTGAAGCTTTCTTT. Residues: CATSDLMSEAFF.

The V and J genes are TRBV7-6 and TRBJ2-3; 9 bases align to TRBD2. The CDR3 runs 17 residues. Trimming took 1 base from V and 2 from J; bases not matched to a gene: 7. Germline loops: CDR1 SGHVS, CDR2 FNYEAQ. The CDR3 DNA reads TGTGCCAGCAGCTTAGGGCTAGCGGGGAGTACCACAGATACGCAGTATTTT. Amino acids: CASSLGLAGSTTDTQYF.

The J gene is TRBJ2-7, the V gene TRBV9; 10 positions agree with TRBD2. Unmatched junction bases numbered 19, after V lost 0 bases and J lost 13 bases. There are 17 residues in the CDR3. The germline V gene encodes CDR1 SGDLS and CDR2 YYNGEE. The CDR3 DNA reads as TGTGCCAGCAGCGTAGTCCGGGAGGGGAGCGGGAGGGCTTGCGGATACTTC. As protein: CASSVVREGSGRACGYF.

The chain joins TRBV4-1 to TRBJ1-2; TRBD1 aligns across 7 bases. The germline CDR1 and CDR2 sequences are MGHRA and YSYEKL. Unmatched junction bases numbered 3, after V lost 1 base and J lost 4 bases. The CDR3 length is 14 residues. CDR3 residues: CASSQVTGVYGYTF. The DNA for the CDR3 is TGCGCCAGCAGCCAAGTCACAGGGGTCTATGGCTACACCTTC.

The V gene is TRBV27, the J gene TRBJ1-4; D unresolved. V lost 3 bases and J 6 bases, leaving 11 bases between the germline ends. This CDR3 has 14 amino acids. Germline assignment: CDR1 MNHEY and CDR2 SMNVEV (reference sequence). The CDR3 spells CASSFKNNDEKLFF. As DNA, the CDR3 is TGTGCCAGCAGTTTCAAGAACAACGATGAAAAACTGTTTTTT.

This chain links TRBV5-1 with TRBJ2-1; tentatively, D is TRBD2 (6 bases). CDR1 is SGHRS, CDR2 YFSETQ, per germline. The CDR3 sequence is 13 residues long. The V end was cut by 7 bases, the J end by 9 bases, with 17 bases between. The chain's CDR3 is CASHYSGSSEQFF. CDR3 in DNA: TGCGCCAGCCACTACTCCGGGAGCAGTGAGCAGTTCTTC.

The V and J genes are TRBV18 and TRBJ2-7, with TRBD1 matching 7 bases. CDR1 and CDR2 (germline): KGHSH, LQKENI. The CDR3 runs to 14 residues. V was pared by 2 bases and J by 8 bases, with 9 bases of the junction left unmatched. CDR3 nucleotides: TGTGCCAGCTCACCAGGGACAGATGATTTGAAGCAGTACTTC. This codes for CASSPGTDDLKQYF.

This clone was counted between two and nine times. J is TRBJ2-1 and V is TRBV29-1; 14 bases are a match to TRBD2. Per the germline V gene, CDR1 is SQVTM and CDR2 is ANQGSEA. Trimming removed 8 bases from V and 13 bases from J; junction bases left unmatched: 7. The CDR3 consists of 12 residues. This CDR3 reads CSTGLAGGEQFF. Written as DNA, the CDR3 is TGCAGCACCGGACTAGCGGGAGGTGAACAGTTCTTC.

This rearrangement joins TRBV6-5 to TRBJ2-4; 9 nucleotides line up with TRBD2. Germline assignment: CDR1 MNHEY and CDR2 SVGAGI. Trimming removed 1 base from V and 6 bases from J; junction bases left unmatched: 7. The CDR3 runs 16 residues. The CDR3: CASSYFRAGGGNIQYF. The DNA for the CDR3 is TGTGCCAGCAGTTACTTTCGGGCGGGAGGGGGAAACATTCAGTACTTC.

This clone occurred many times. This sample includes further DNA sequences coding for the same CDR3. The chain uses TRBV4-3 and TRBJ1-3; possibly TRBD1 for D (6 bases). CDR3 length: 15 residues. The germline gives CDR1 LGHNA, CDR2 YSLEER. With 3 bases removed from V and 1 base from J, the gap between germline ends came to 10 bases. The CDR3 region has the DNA TGCGCCAGCAGCCATACTCAGGGGTCTGGAAACACCATATATTTT. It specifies CASSHTQGSGNTIYF.

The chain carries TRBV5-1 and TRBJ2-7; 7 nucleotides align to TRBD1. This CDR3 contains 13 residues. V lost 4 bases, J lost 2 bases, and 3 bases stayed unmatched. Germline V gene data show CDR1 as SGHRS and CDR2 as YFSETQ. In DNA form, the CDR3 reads TGCGCCAGCAGCGAGGGACAGCCCTACGAGCAGTACTTC. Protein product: CASSEGQPYEQYF.

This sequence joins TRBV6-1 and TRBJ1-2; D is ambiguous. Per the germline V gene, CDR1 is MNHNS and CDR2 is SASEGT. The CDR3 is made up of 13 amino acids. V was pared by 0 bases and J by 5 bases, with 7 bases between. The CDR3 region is CASSEASVYGYTF. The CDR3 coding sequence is TGTGCCAGCAGTGAAGCGTCGGTTTATGGCTACACCTTC.

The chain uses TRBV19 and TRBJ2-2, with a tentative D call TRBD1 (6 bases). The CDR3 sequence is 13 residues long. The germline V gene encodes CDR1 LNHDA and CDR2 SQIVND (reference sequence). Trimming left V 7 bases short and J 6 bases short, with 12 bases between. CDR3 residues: CASTRGWAGELFF. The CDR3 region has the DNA TGTGCCAGTACCAGGGGATGGGCCGGGGAGCTGTTTTTT.

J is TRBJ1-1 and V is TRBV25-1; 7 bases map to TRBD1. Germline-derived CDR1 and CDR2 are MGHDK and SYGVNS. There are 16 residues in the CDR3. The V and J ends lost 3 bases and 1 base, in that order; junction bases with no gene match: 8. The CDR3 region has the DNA TGTGCCAGCAGTGACTTGGGTAGGGGGCGGAACACTGAAGCTTTCTTT. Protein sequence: CASSDLGRGRNTEAFF. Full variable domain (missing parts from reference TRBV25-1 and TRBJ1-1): EADIYQTPRYLVIGTGKKITLECSQTMGHDKMYWYQQDPGMELHLIHYSYGVNSTEKGDLSSESTVSRIRTEHFPLTLESARPSHTSQYLCASSDLGRGRNTEAFFGQGTRLTVV.

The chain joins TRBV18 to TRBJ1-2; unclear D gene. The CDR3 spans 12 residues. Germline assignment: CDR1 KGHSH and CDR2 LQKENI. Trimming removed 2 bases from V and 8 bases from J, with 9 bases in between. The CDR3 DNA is TGTGCCAGCTCACCAGATCCCGGGGGCTACACCTTC. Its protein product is CASSPDPGGYTF.

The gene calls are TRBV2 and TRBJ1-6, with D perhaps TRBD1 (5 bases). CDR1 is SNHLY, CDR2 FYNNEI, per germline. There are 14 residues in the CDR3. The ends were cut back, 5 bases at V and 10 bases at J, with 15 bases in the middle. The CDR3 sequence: CASSQHETGSPLHF. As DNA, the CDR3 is TGTGCCAGCAGTCAACATGAAACAGGCTCACCCCTCCACTTT.

This chain's CDR3 is CASGTALYEQYF. The DNA for the CDR3 is TGTGCCAGCGGGACAGCTCTCTACGAGCAGTACTTC. The V call is TRBV7-2, the J call TRBJ2-7; 7 nucleotides match TRBD1. Looked up from germline, CDR1 is SGHTA and CDR2 is FQGNSA. This CDR3 spans 12 amino acids. The V gene end was trimmed by 8 bases and the J gene end by 3 bases; junction bases not matched to a gene: 4.

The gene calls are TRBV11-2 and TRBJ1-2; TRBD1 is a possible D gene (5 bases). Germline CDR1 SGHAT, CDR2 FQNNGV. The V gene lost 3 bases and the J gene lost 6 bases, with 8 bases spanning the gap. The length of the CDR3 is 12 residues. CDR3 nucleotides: TGTGCCAGCAGCTTCCAGACAGATGGCTACACCTTC. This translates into CASSFQTDGYTF.

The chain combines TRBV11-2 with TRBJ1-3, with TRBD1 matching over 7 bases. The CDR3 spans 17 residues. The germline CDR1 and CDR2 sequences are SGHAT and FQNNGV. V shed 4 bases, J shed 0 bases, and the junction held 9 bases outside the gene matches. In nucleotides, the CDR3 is TGTGCCAGCAGCTCCTCGAGACAGGGCTTCTCTGGAAACACCATATATTTT. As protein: CASSSSRQGFSGNTIYF. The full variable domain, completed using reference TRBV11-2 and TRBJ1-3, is EAGVAQSPRYKIIEKRQSVAFWCNPISGHATLYWYQQILGQGPKLLIQFQNNGVVDDSQLPKDRFSAERLKGVDSTLKIQPAKLEDSAVYLCASSSSRQGFSGNTIYFGEGSWLTVV.

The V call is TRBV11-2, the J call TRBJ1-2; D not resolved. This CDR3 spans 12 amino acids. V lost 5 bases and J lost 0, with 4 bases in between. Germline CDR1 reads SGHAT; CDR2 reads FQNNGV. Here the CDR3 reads CASSPANYGYTF. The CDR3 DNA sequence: TGTGCCAGCAGCCCAGCTAACTATGGCTACACCTTC.